What follows are 22 T cell receptor beta chains derived from one specimen sequenced in a study of patients and donors after allogeneic stem cell transplantation. TCRdb reprocessed the RT-PCR reads via MiXCR and lists one record per CDR3 protein. There are around 240,000 distinct CDR3 sequences in the sample; around 14% occur only once, and about 9.9% lies in the top ten. The sequencing sample was made of blood, either unsorted or a sorted T cell fraction (not recorded which). These receptors all stem from a human donor who was either an allogeneic HSCT recipient or a stem cell or donor lymphocyte infusion donor (not recorded which). It is not recorded whose cells these are; they may come from a transplant donor.

This clonotype came up many times. The chain uses TRBV3-1 and TRBJ1-1; no clear D gene. This CDR3 spans 12 amino acids. The V end was cut by 3 bases, the J end by 6 bases, with 8 bases between. The V gene's germline CDR1 is LGHDT and CDR2 YNNKEL (reference sequence). Here the CDR3 reads CASSHSQAEAFF. The CDR3 DNA follows: TGTGCCAGCAGCCACTCGCAGGCTGAAGCTTTCTTT.

This clonotype has ten or more counts. This rearrangement joins TRBV12-3 or TRBV12-4 to TRBJ2-2; tentatively, D is TRBD1 (6 bases). CDR3 length: 13 amino acids. V shed 6 bases and J shed 3 bases, with 8 bases lying between them. CDR3 nucleotides: TGTGCCAGCAGACACAGGGACACCGGGGAGCTGTTTTTT. Protein: CASRHRDTGELFF.

Ten or more counts support this clonotype. V is TRBV4-3 and J is TRBJ2-1; D possibly corresponds to TRBD1 (6 bases). The CDR3 is made up of 15 amino acids. Germline values: CDR1 LGHNA, CDR2 YSLEER. Trimming shortened V by 6 bases and J by 4 bases, and 16 bases separated the two germline ends. CDR3 nucleotide sequence: TGCGCCAGCAGTCAACTTCAGGGGCCTTACAATGAGCAGTTCTTC. It yields the protein CASSQLQGPYNEQFF.

The rearrangement links TRBV12-3 or TRBV12-4 to TRBJ2-3; 7 positions agree with TRBD2. V lost 10 bases and J lost 6; bases outside the gene matches: 13. This CDR3 region has 14 residues. CDR3 region: CATSVGGVTDTQYF. Here the CDR3 DNA reads TGTGCCACCTCGGTGGGGGGGGTTACGGATACGCAGTATTTT.

The chain carries TRBV6-5 and TRBJ2-1, with a tentative D call TRBD1 (6 bases). Trimming took off 0 bases at V and 4 bases at J, with 13 bases between the two ends. CDR1 is MNHEY, CDR2 SVGAGI, per germline. The CDR3 spans 16 residues. Here the CDR3 reads CASSYSPGDGYNEQFF. In DNA, the CDR3 is TGTGCCAGCAGTTACTCACCAGGGGACGGGTACAATGAGCAGTTCTTC.

The chain is built from TRBV5-5 and TRBJ2-1; no reliable D call. This CDR3 comprises 15 residues. The V end was cut by 0 bases, the J end by 4 bases, with 11 bases between. Germline assignment: CDR1 SGHKS and CDR2 YYEKEE (reference sequence). The CDR3 reads CASSLDGSLYNEQFF. Written as DNA, the CDR3 is TGTGCCAGCAGCTTGGACGGTTCGCTTTACAATGAGCAGTTCTTC.

V usage is TRBV29-1 and J usage is TRBJ1-1; D is unclear. The CDR3 contains 11 residues. V was cut by 5 bases and J by 4 bases, with 8 bases left in between. CDR1 and CDR2 from the germline V gene are SQVTM and ANQGSEA. CDR3 sequence: CSVFAATEAFF. For the CDR3, the DNA is TGCAGCGTTTTTGCGGCCACTGAAGCTTTCTTT.

This clonotype showed up just a few times. The chain couples TRBV11-2 to TRBJ2-7, with D hard to call. The CDR3 spans 11 residues. CDR1 is SGHAT and CDR2 is FQNNGV in the germline V gene. Trimming stripped 5 bases from V and 5 bases from J, with 7 bases between. CDR3 in DNA: TGTGCCAGCAGCCCCGCGGACGAGCAGTACTTC. Amino acids: CASSPADEQYF.

The chain combines TRBV19 with TRBJ1-1; 8 bases fit TRBD1. Germline values: CDR1 LNHDA, CDR2 SQIVND (reference sequence). This CDR3 has 15 amino acids. With V trimmed by 8 bases and J by 0 bases, 8 bases remained unmatched. The CDR3 sequence: CASFRGHGVNTEAFF. The CDR3 DNA reads TGTGCCAGTTTCAGGGGGCATGGGGTGAACACTGAAGCTTTCTTT. Full variable domain (missing parts from reference TRBV19 and TRBJ1-1): DGGITQSPKYLFRKEGQNVTLSCEQNLNHDAMYWYRQDPGQGLRLIYYSQIVNDFQKGDIAEGYSVSREKKESFPLTVTSAQKNPTAFYLCASFRGHGVNTEAFFGQGTRLTVV.

The chain has TRBV7-6 and TRBJ2-7; 7 bases match TRBD1. CDR1 is SGHVS, CDR2 FNYEAQ, per germline. Germline trimming cut 5 bases from V and 2 bases from J; bases unmatched to any gene: 6. The CDR3 is 14 residues long. The CDR3 DNA is TGTGCCAGCAGCCCCGGGACAGTCCCCTACGAGCAGTACTTC. This translates into CASSPGTVPYEQYF.

The gene calls are TRBV7-3 and TRBJ2-2, with D hard to call. Germline-derived CDR1 and CDR2 are SGHTA and FQGTGA. The CDR3 loop spans 12 amino acids. The V gene lost 2 bases and the J gene lost 7 bases, with 5 bases spanning the gap. CDR3 sequence: CASSLHGGELFF. The CDR3 DNA reads TGTGCCAGCAGCTTACACGGCGGGGAGCTGTTTTTT.

This clonotype was seen a handful of times. The genes are TRBV19 and TRBJ2-3; 12 bases map to TRBD2. The trim removed 7 bases at V and 4 bases at J, leaving 9 bases unmatched. The CDR3 contains 16 residues. Germline V gene sequence: CDR1 LNHDA, CDR2 SQIVND (reference sequence). The CDR3 DNA reads TGTGCCAGTACTAGGACTAGCGGGAAGTTGGCAGATACGCAGTATTTT. Its translation is CASTRTSGKLADTQYF.

The chain uses TRBV5-1 and TRBJ2-3; 9 bases match TRBD2. Trimming at V came to 4 bases and at J to 2 bases, leaving 8 bases not matched to a gene. The CDR3 covers 16 residues. Germline CDR1 SGHRS, CDR2 YFSETQ. CDR3 protein: CASSQTSGPSTDTQYF. The CDR3 DNA reads as TGCGCCAGCAGCCAAACTAGCGGGCCCTCCACAGATACGCAGTATTTT.

V is TRBV7-2 and J is TRBJ1-2; D is possibly TRBD1 (6 bases). Germline CDR1 SGHTA, CDR2 FQGNSA. The V end was cut by 1 base, the J end by 8 bases, with 17 bases between. The CDR3 consists of 15 residues. The CDR3 spells CASSLGTGLRDGYTF. DNA for the CDR3: TGTGCCAGCAGCTTAGGCACAGGGCTAAGGGACGGCTACACCTTC.

The chain is built from TRBV6-1 and TRBJ2-1; D uncertain. Trimming stripped 1 base from V and 10 bases from J, with 5 bases between. Germline V gives CDR1 MNHNS, CDR2 SASEGT. This CDR3 has 11 residues. In nucleotides, the CDR3 is TGTGCCAGCAGTGAAGGCAGCGAGCAGTTCTTC. Its protein is CASSEGSEQFF.

This clonotype has more than one count but fewer than ten. The V and J genes are TRBV6-5 and TRBJ2-5; 7 bases map to TRBD2. This CDR3 has 16 amino acids. After removal of 4 bases from V and 2 bases from J, the junction contained 10 bases not matched to a gene. The germline V gene encodes CDR1 MNHEY and CDR2 SVGAGI. CDR3 sequence reads: CASSCPVLAEQETQYF. The CDR3 DNA reads as TGTGCCAGCAGTTGCCCCGTCCTAGCGGAGCAAGAGACCCAGTACTTC.

This clonotype has more than one count but fewer than ten. This sequence joins TRBV15 and TRBJ2-3; 10 bases are a match to TRBD1. Germline V gene sequence: CDR1 LNHNV, CDR2 YYDKDF (reference sequence). There are 17 residues in the CDR3. J gave up 3 bases and V 0 bases, and 6 bases lay outside the gene matches. The CDR3 sequence is CATSRDGGQGWTDTQYF. CDR3 nucleotides: TGTGCCACCAGCAGAGATGGGGGACAGGGGTGGACAGATACGCAGTATTTT. The variable domain in full, completed from reference TRBV15 and TRBJ2-3, reads DAMVIQNPRYQVTQFGKPVTLSCSQTLNHNVMYWYQQKSSQAPKLLFHYYDKDFNNEADTPDNFQSRRPNTSFCFLDIRSPGLGDTAMYLCATSRDGGQGWTDTQYFGPGTRLTVL.

Many counts were recorded for this clonotype. The J gene is TRBJ1-4, the V gene TRBV15, with D possibly TRBD1 on 6 matching bases. Trimming took 3 bases from V and 6 from J, leaving 17 bases between them. Per the germline V gene, CDR1 is LNHNV and CDR2 is YYDKDF (reference sequence). The CDR3 consists of 16 residues. The CDR3 sequence: CATSSSVGGWYEKLFF. The DNA for the CDR3 is TGTGCCACCAGCAGTTCCGTGGGGGGCTGGTATGAAAAACTGTTTTTT.

This clonotype was found a few times. The V and J genes are TRBV7-8 and TRBJ2-2, with a weak D call TRBD2 (6 bases). The V end was cut by 0 bases, the J end by 6 bases, with 14 bases between. CDR3 size: 16 residues. CDR1 is SGHVS and CDR2 is FQNEAQ in the germline V gene. The CDR3 DNA is TGTGCCAGCAGCTTAGCGCTTTCGGGGGAAGCCGGGGAGCTGTTTTTT. Its translation: CASSLALSGEAGELFF.

This chain links TRBV30 with TRBJ2-1, with 10 bases matching TRBD2. Germline lookup yields CDR1 GTSNPN and CDR2 SVGIG (reference sequence). The CDR3 consists of 14 residues. Germline trimming cut 4 bases from V and 4 bases from J; bases unmatched to any gene: 4. DNA for the CDR3: TGTGCCTGGAATCCGGGACTAGCGTACAATGAGCAGTTCTTC. This codes for CAWNPGLAYNEQFF.

This clonotype was recorded a few times. This chain links TRBV7-2 with TRBJ2-7, with 12 nucleotides matching TRBD2. V gave up 6 bases and J gave up 6 bases; unmatched junction bases: 9. Germline lookup yields CDR1 SGHTA and CDR2 FQGNSA. CDR3 length: 15 amino acids. The CDR3, as DNA: TGTGCCAGCAGTCGTCGACTAGCGGGAGTGCCCGAGCAGTACTTC. This translates into CASSRRLAGVPEQYF.

The rearrangement links TRBV5-4 to TRBJ2-7; D is ambiguous. CDR1 is SGHNT and CDR2 is YYREEE in the germline V gene (reference sequence). The ends were cut back, 0 bases at V and 3 bases at J, with 10 bases in the middle. This CDR3 is built from 14 residues. CDR3 nucleotides: TGTGCCAGCAGCTTGGTGGGAATCAGCTACGAGCAGTACTTC. Protein product: CASSLVGISYEQYF.